This T cell receptor (beta chain) came from a study of response to subunit inactivated influenza vaccine. Study-wide results and limits: Each seasonal influenza vaccination recruits few new T cells, the authors suggested.

Worth noting for this clonotype: Its specificity is unknown.

TCRdb re-called the RT-PCR reads through MiXCR, storing one row per CDR3 protein. Of just under 550,000 distinct CDR3 sequences listed, under 30% were seen once; the top ten hold 2.8%. V lost 6 bases to trimming and J lost 9 bases, with 12 bases between them. The CDR3 has 12 amino acids. Germline CDR1 reads MDHEN; CDR2 reads SYDVKM. The same data also went into a second study, on T cells expressing NK-cell markers. From that paper: 5'RACE template switching with UMIs produced the TCR beta cDNA. One of the eight sequenced donors was seronegative, whereas the other seven were HCMV-seropositive. Top CD8+ clonotypes included the dominant CD3+CD56+NKG2C+ clonotypes in five to seven donors.

V and J are TRBV28 and TRBJ1-5; the D is unclear. The TCR was taken from a man aged 45 to 65 who received an inactivated influenza vaccine. This specimen was CD4+ T cells sorted from PBMCs, taken about 13 days after vaccination. CDR3 nucleotide sequence: TGTGCCAGCAGCCTTGTCCGTCCGCCCCAGCATTTT. This gives the protein CASSLVRPPQHF.